Described below is a single T cell receptor (beta chain) sequence and its context. This receptor's antigen is unknown. A much larger clone lies one base from this, so it may be a read error. The data originate from a study of molecular identifiers for immune sequencing clone quantification (dated by TCRdb to 2016 to 2019). Some background on the complete study: For a replicate experiment, the RNA from either approximately 20,000 or 100,000 naive CD8 T cells was divided into five aliquots, and four of those aliquots went on to sequencing. This methods study used CD8 T cells to benchmark TCR RNA copy counting and molecular-identifier clustering-based TCR repertoire sequencing (MIDCIRS). Beyond this particular receptor, the publication reports: Spiked-in Jurkat TCR RNA equivalent to a single cell was reported to be detectable even among one million naive CD8 T cells. Clones above 20 RNA copies held over 99% of molecules in CMV-specific effector cells but under 1% in naive cells. The naive libraries included spiked-in Jurkat TCR RNA (about nine copies' worth), and this Jurkat TCR RNA is not part of the donor repertoire. Highly expanded clone sizes could be underestimated because identical TCR molecules may share a barcode. Approximately 3.3 recovered TCR RNA copies per cell were obtained by modeling, versus approximately 10 by digital PCR, implying a capture efficiency of about 30%. When barcode sub-clustering was omitted, TCR diversity was inflated by chimeric consensus sequences, with chimeras reaching as high as 47%.

Library preparation used PCR. Data came from an Illumina HiSeq 4000. Bulk TCR libraries were made following a previously described method, with the TCR primers given in Table S5. Purification of total RNA was performed with the Qiagen AllPrep DNA/RNA kit. Reads from multiple sequencing runs of the same library were pooled before analysis. The original pipeline was this. Reads were retained only if the reads had an exact TCR constant sequence, and the retained reads were trimmed to 150 nt and grouped according to their 12-nt molecular barcodes. Within each barcode group, reads were sub-clustered at a 15% Levenshtein threshold, and quality-weighted consensus sequences were built per RNA molecule. Non-functional sequences were removed, as were lower-count sequences one edit away from another. Barcode sub-clusters with fewer than 20% of the maximum read count were removed, based on fitting two negative binomial distributions. The public reads were reprocessed in TCRdb via fastp at Q25 and MiXCR, keeping in-frame beta chains. All rows with the same CDR3 protein become a single entry with the most common DNA and genes. These V and J calls rely on TCRdb rather than the paper's analysis. For this sample the table gives 400,000 to 600,000 distinct CDR3 sequences, of which about a fifth were detected only once. The biggest ten clones account for around 0.86% of the sample.

CDR1 is given as SGHDN and CDR2 as FVKESK, both from the germline V gene. Inclusive of the bounding cysteine and phenylalanine, the CDR3 is 15 residues long. Only CDR3 DNA remains: 45 bases, in frame from the first base. Trimming removed 8 bases from V and 4 bases from J, leaving 20 bases between the germline ends. Libraries of naive CD8 T cells were built from around 20,000 to 1,000,000 sorted cells, with 10%, 30% or 50% of the purified RNA used. On a BD FACSAria II, naive CD8 T cells were FACS-sorted as CD8+CD4-CCR7+CD45RA+ and collected into RLT Plus buffer. To test detection sensitivity, Jurkat RNA equal to ten TCR copies was added to samples of about 20,000-1,100,000 naive CD8 T cells. CD8 T cells were enriched with RosetteSep CD8+ T Cell Enrichment Cocktail and Ficoll-Paque, followed by ACK red cell lysis.

The V and J segments used are TRBV14 and TRBJ1-2, with the D gene not clear enough to name. Source material: naive CD8+ T cells from blood, with Jurkat cell RNA spiked in. The cell subset or site label for this specimen denotes: FACS-sorted CD8+CD4-CCR7+CD45RA+ naive T cells. The clonotype was recovered from a human donor in good health. Some libraries in this study had Jurkat cell RNA spiked in. The CDR3 in this case is CASESQAGNIYGYTF. The DNA sequence reads TGTGCCAGCGAATCCCAGGCAGGAAACATCTATGGCTACACCTTC.